This TCR beta chain was profiled in a study of cytomegalovirus exposure and HLA in healthy donors. Regarding this clone: Its specificity is unknown. Germline and junction disagree at one end, which may indicate a read error.

The CDR3 runs 14 residues. Germline V gene data show CDR1 as KGHSH and CDR2 as LQKENI. Overall study findings and caveats: TCR beta sequences reportedly predicted most subjects' HLA-A and HLA-B alleles accurately. Sequencing likely produced, as an artifact, a cluster of highly shared sequence variants.

Both 60 Vbeta primers and 13 Jbeta primers went into the PCR. The protocol was immunoSEQ multiplex PCR, while the TCRdb copy is restricted to in-frame clones and leaves out a portion. The table includes around 140,000 clones, around 75% detected once. The receptor was isolated from a woman in her twenties or thirties in good health and CMV-seronegative. The gene calls are TRBV18 and TRBJ1-2, with D perhaps TRBD1 (5 bases). The specimen sequenced was PBMCs. The CDR3 coding sequence is TGTGCCAGCCCACCTTCCGACAGAAACTATGGCTACACCTTC. It encodes CASPPSDRNYGYTF.